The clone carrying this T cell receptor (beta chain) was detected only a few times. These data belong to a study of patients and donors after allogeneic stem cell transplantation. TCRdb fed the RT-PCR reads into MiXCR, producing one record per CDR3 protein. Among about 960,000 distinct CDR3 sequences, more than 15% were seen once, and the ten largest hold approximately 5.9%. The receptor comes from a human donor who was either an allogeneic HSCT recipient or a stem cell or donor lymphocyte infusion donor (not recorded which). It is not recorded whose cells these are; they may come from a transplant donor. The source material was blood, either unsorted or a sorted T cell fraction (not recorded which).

CDR3 nucleotides: TGTGCCAGCAGCCGGACGGGAGCCTCGTTCGGTACTGAAGCTTTCTTT. This translates into CASSRTGASFGTEAFF. The rearrangement links TRBV7-9 to TRBJ1-1; D ambiguous. Germline-derived CDR1 and CDR2 are SEHNR and FQNEAQ (reference sequence). The length of the CDR3 is 16 residues. Trimming took 5 bases from V and 5 from J, leaving 21 bases between them.